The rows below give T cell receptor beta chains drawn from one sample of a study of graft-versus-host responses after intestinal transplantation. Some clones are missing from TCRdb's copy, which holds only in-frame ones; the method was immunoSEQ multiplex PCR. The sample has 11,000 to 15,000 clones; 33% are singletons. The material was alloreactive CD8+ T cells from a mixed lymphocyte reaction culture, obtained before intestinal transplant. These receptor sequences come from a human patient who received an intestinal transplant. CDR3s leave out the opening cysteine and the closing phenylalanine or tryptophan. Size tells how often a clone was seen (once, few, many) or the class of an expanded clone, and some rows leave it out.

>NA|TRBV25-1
ASSESMVAGTDTQY
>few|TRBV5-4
ASSPSGFGQNEQF
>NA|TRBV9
ASSFGTGGDYEQY
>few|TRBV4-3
ASSQELSGFNTGELF
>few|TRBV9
ASSAGTSVGDTQY
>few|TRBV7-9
ASSPSLPGAYTEAF
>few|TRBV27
ASSLGTGLGYEQY
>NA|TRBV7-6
ASSIGAGEAYEQY
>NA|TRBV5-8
ASSLLVGGAESEQF
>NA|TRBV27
ASSLTGQINYGYT
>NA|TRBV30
AWSQGPNTGELF
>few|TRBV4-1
ASSHYVVYTDTQY
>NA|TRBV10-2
ASKPGRGQPQH
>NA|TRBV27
ASSLFGASYEQY
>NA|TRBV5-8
ASSSRTGSSYNSPLH
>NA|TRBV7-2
ASSFGPGGVNTGELF
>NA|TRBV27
ASSLGPGRSSPLH
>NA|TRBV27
ASSFGGSYEQY
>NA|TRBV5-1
ASSLPGGGQHHTDTQY
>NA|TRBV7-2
ASRGGDSYEQY
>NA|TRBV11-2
ASSLGGGQKTYNEQF
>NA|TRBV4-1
ASSPLTGPFYGYT
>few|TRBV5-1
ASQHPTGELF
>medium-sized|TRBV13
ASSFGQGVGYT
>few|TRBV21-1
ASSKVQWGVIFTDTQY
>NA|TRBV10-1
ASSESGGVRGYT
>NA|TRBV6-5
ASSEPGAFDEQY
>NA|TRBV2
ASTRIVRSTDTQY
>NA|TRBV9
ASSVAAGATYEQY
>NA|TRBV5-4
ASSFRGGSTEAF
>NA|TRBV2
ASRPRGTYEQY
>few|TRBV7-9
ASSSSTSNEQF
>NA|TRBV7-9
ARGLADDTGELF
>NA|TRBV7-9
ASRQLAGALDTQY
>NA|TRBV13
ASRATGVGANVLT
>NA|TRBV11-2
ASSLVSDKETQY
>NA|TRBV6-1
ASTPVFLSGELF
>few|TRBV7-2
ASSLGASGGRYEQY
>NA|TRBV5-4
ASSLGGQLNEKLF
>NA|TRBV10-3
AIRESTGVVHEQY
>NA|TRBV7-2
ASSLQGLAGTYNEQF
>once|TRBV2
ASSEGSSLNEQF
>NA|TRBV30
AWSAGTGRYEQY
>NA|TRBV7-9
ASSKTGAFSMKMGGYT
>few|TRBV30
AWSVFFPRSGKNTEAF
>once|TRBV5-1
ASSLGGYEQY
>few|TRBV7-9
ASSTDINTEAF
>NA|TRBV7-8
ASSKGVELRADTQY
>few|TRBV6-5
ASSYDFNTEAF
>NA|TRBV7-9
ASSLESGNGSPLH
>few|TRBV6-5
ASSLQGAVDGYT
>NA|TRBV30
AWSVRGNTEAF
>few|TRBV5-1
ASSLDTYEQY
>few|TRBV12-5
ASGSPTQGTDTQY
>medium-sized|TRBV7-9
ASSLSASGGTNEQY
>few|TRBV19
ASREGFTNTEAF
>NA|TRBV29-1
SVVWENTNQPQH
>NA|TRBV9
ASSSGGGAGELF
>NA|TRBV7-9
ASSLGAREKLF